The 22 T cell receptor beta chains presented below share a single source sample, sequenced in a study of T cells in localized non-small cell lung cancer. Only in-frame clones appear in the TCRdb table, and some are missing; sequencing was by immunoSEQ multiplex PCR. The profile shows tens of thousands of clones, 86% of them singletons. This specimen consisted of peripheral blood, obtained before any cancer treatment. All receptors derive from a woman aged 40-69 years with stage I lung adenocarcinoma.

The chain combines TRBV25-1 with TRBJ2-5; D perhaps matches TRBD2 (7 bases). The V and J ends lost 5 bases and 4 bases respectively, with 14 bases between them. The germline gives CDR1 MGHDK, CDR2 SYGVNS. This CDR3 contains 14 residues. The CDR3 region has the DNA TGTGCCAGCAGTCGAAGGGGAGGGGGAGAGACCCAGTACTTC. As protein: CASSRRGGGETQYF.

The chain recombines TRBV2 with TRBJ2-7; D may be TRBD2 (6 bases). Deletions cut 6 bases from V and 9 bases from J, with 21 bases between. Per the germline V gene, CDR1 is SNHLY and CDR2 is FYNNEI. The length of the CDR3 is 14 residues. The CDR3 here is CASSRDSPLGGQYF. For the CDR3, the DNA is TGTGCCAGCAGCCGGGACTCTCCCTTGGGAGGGCAGTACTTC.

This sequence joins TRBV19 and TRBJ2-6; no clear D gene. CDR3 length equals 13 residues. The V gene lost 6 bases and the J gene lost 3 bases, with 6 bases spanning the gap. Germline CDR1 reads LNHDA; CDR2 reads SQIVND (reference sequence). CDR3: CASRPLGANVLTF. DNA for the CDR3: TGTGCCAGTAGGCCCCTTGGGGCCAACGTCCTGACTTTC. The variable domain in full, completed from reference TRBV19 and TRBJ2-6, reads DGGITQSPKYLFRKEGQNVTLSCEQNLNHDAMYWYRQDPGQGLRLIYYSQIVNDFQKGDIAEGYSVSREKKESFPLTVTSAQKNPTAFYLCASRPLGANVLTFGAGSRLTVL.

The table lists this clone with a few counts. The CDR3 DNA sequence: TGTGCCAGCAGTTACGAGGAGAACACTGAAGCTTTCTTT. Its translation is CASSYEENTEAFF. The chain carries TRBV6-5 and TRBJ1-1; D not certain. V was cut by 2 bases and J by 1 base, with 5 bases left in between. The CDR3 is 13 amino acids. In germline, CDR1 is MNHEY, CDR2 SVGAGI.

The chain is built from TRBV18 and TRBJ1-5; the D is unclear. Germline V CDR1 and CDR2: KGHSH, LQKENI. This CDR3 has 15 residues. Trimming pared 6 bases from V and 6 bases from J, leaving 18 bases between. The CDR3 spells CASSLSSSGSQPQHF. Written as DNA, the CDR3 is TGTGCCAGCTCTCTTAGTTCCTCGGGGAGTCAGCCCCAGCATTTT.

This chain uses TRBV7-8 with TRBJ1-2, with unresolved D. Germline V gene lookup returns CDR1 SGHVS and CDR2 FQNEAQ. Trimming stripped 5 bases from V and 7 bases from J, with 17 bases between. This CDR3 contains 14 residues. The CDR3 reads CASSPQAAGSGYTF. CDR3 coding DNA: TGTGCCAGCAGCCCTCAGGCGGCGGGGTCTGGCTACACCTTC.

This clone was seen more than once but under ten times. The chain joins TRBV6-1 to TRBJ1-2; the match to TRBD1 covers 7 bases. The CDR3 is 16 amino acids. The V gene end was trimmed by 4 bases and the J gene end by 1 base; junction bases not matched to a gene: 9. Germline CDR1 is MNHNS and CDR2 is SASEGT. CDR3: CASSVALTGFNYGYTF. CDR3 DNA: TGTGCCAGCAGTGTAGCCCTGACAGGGTTTAACTATGGCTACACCTTC.

This chain connects TRBV5-1 to TRBJ1-4, with a tentative D call TRBD1 (5 bases). Germline CDR1 is SGHRS and CDR2 is YFSETQ. This CDR3 comprises 15 residues. With 4 bases removed from V and 3 bases from J, the gap between germline ends came to 13 bases. The CDR3 region has the DNA TGCGCCAGCAGCCCCTTCGGGGGACCTAATGAAAAACTGTTTTTT. This sequence encodes CASSPFGGPNEKLFF.

This rearrangement joins TRBV4-1 to TRBJ2-3; 8 nucleotides line up with TRBD1. The CDR3 spans 14 residues. The V and J ends lost 2 bases and 3 bases, in that order; junction bases with no gene match: 1. In germline, CDR1 is MGHRA, CDR2 YSYEKL. The CDR3 coding sequence is TGCGCCAGCAGCCAAAGACAGGGGACAGATACGCAGTATTTT. The encoded protein is CASSQRQGTDTQYF.

This clone has just one count. The V and J genes are TRBV4-1 and TRBJ1-3, with a weak D call TRBD1 (6 bases). Germline CDR1 MGHRA, CDR2 YSYEKL. Trimming removed 3 bases from V and 2 bases from J, with 11 bases in between. The CDR3 length is 15 residues. Here the CDR3 reads CASSQAGVTGNTIYF. The CDR3 nucleotides read TGCGCCAGCAGCCAGGCAGGGGTTACTGGAAACACCATATATTTT.

The chain links TRBV18 to TRBJ2-1; TRBD1 matches at 7 bases. Trimming removed 6 bases from V and 4 bases from J; junction bases left unmatched: 12. Germline lookup yields CDR1 KGHSH and CDR2 LQKENI. The CDR3 extends over 16 amino acids. The CDR3 region has the DNA TGTGCCAGCTCCACCCGGGACAGCCAATTTTACAATGAGCAGTTCTTC. This translates into CASSTRDSQFYNEQFF. Combining the CDR3 with reference TRBV18 and TRBJ2-1 gives the whole variable domain NAGVMQNPRHLVRRRGQEARLRCSPMKGHSHVYWYRQLPEEGLKFMVYLQKENIIDESGMPKERFSAEFPKEGPSILRIQQVVRGDSAAYFCASSTRDSQFYNEQFFGPGTRLTVL.

The chain is built from TRBV5-1 and TRBJ2-5; 7 bases fit TRBD2. Per germline, CDR1 SGHRS and CDR2 YFSETQ. V lost 0 bases to trimming and J lost 1 base; unmatched junction nucleotides: 6. The CDR3 is made up of 16 amino acids. The CDR3 sequence: CASSLATGGLQETQYF. CDR3 DNA: TGCGCCAGCAGCTTGGCGACGGGGGGTCTCCAAGAGACCCAGTACTTC.

The J gene is TRBJ1-1, the V gene TRBV5-1; a weak D match, TRBD1 (5 bases). The ends were cut back, 5 bases at V and 1 base at J, with 12 bases in the middle. The CDR3 is 14 amino acids. Germline V gives CDR1 SGHRS, CDR2 YFSETQ. The CDR3 DNA sequence: TGCGCCAGCAGACAGGCCACAGGGAACACTGAAGCTTTCTTT. It specifies CASRQATGNTEAFF.

The chain employs TRBV10-3 and TRBJ2-7; the D call may be TRBD1 or TRBD2 (5 bases each). Germline V gives CDR1 ENHRY, CDR2 SYGVKD. The CDR3 sequence is 12 residues long. Between the trimmed V and J ends, which lost 8 bases and 3 bases, there was a span of 11 bases. The CDR3, as DNA: TGTGCCATCGGGGGTAACCGCTACGAGCAGTACTTC. It specifies CAIGGNRYEQYF.

The chain has TRBV19 and TRBJ1-1; 7 nucleotides match TRBD1. The junction had 7 bases not matched to a gene; V was cut back by 3 bases and J by 3 bases. This CDR3 region has 15 residues. Germline CDR1 and CDR2: LNHDA and SQIVND (reference sequence). The CDR3 DNA sequence: TGTGCCAGTAGTATTAACAGGGGCTGGGACACTGAAGCTTTCTTT. This translates into CASSINRGWDTEAFF.

The CDR3 DNA sequence: TGTGCCAGCAGCAAAGTAGGTTGGCGGGGGCCTTCCTACGAGCAGTACTTC. This encodes CASSKVGWRGPSYEQYF. The chain has TRBV21-1 and TRBJ2-7; the D call in the table, TRBD2, was not verified against the DNA. TRBV21-1 is a pseudogene segment. CDR3 length: 17 residues.

V gene TRBV9 combines with J gene TRBJ1-1; possible D gene TRBD1, 6 bases. Germline V gene lookup returns CDR1 SGDLS and CDR2 YYNGEE. This CDR3 contains 16 residues. V lost 3 bases and J 2 bases, leaving 17 bases between the germline ends. Here the CDR3 DNA reads TGTGCCAGCAGCGCAGAGGGCAGGGGAATCAACACTGAAGCTTTCTTT. Protein product: CASSAEGRGINTEAFF. The full variable domain, rest sourced from reference TRBV9 and TRBJ1-1, is DSGVTQTPKHLITATGQRVTLRCSPRSGDLSVYWYQQSLDQGLQFLIQYYNGEERAKGNILERFSAQQFPDLHSELNLSSLELGDSALYFCASSAEGRGINTEAFFGQGTRLTVV.

V and J are TRBV6-5 and TRBJ2-7, with 8 bases lining up with TRBD1. Germline V gene sequence: CDR1 MNHEY, CDR2 SVGAGI. V shed 6 bases, J shed 4 bases, and the junction held 2 bases outside the gene matches. There are 12 residues in the CDR3. This CDR3 is CASSRDRYEQYF. For the CDR3, the DNA is TGTGCCAGCAGCCGGGACAGGTACGAGCAGTACTTC.

The chain joins TRBV7-9 to TRBJ2-3; D uncertain. V was trimmed by 3 bases and J by 3 bases, leaving 4 bases between them. This CDR3 is 12 amino acids long. Germline assignment: CDR1 SEHNR and CDR2 FQNEAQ (reference sequence). CDR3 region: CASSFSTDTQYF. The DNA for the CDR3 is TGTGCCAGCAGCTTTAGTACAGATACGCAGTATTTT. Together with reference TRBV7-9 and TRBJ2-3, the CDR3 gives the full variable domain: DTGVSQNPRHKITKRGQNVTFRCDPISEHNRLYWYRQTLGQGPEFLTYFQNEAQLEKSRLLSDRFSAERPKGSFSTLEIQRTEQGDSAMYLCASSFSTDTQYFGPGTRLTVL.

This clone was counted once. The genes are TRBV5-4 and TRBJ2-1; D is unclear. V lost 0 bases to trimming and J lost 3 bases, with 7 bases between them. Germline V gives CDR1 SGHNT, CDR2 YYREEE (reference sequence). CDR3 length: 14 amino acids. CDR3 sequence: CASSLVASYNEQFF. In nucleotides, the CDR3 is TGTGCCAGCAGCTTGGTCGCCAGCTACAATGAGCAGTTCTTC.

In this sample, this clone turned up once. The chain uses TRBV6-5 and TRBJ2-4, with 10 bases aligning to TRBD1. Germline-derived CDR1 and CDR2 are MNHEY and SVGAGI. The ends lost 4 bases at V and 9 bases at J; junction bases unmatched: 3. CDR3 length equals 13 residues. Here the CDR3 reads CASSWTGGRIQYF. CDR3 DNA: TGTGCCAGCAGTTGGACAGGGGGTCGCATTCAGTACTTC.

This clone occurred once. This rearrangement joins TRBV7-2 to TRBJ1-6, with 10 bases matching TRBD1. Germline V gives CDR1 SGHTA, CDR2 FQGNSA. CDR3 length: 17 amino acids. V shed 5 bases, J shed 9 bases, and the junction held 13 bases outside the gene matches. CDR3: CASSQDRGRGWGSPLHF. The DNA for the CDR3 is TGTGCCAGCAGCCAAGACAGGGGGCGCGGTTGGGGTTCACCCCTCCACTTT.